This TCR beta chain was recorded in a study of shared clonotypes between healthy human individuals. V lost 0 bases to trimming and J lost 8 bases, with 17 bases between them. The CDR3 covers 16 residues. Germline V gene data show CDR1 as SGHTA and CDR2 as FQGNSA. Donors were Caucasian adults residing in Nashville, Tennessee, USA. Genomic DNA of each subset was evenly split across several immunoSEQ plates. Sequenced by immunoSEQ multiplex PCR; TCRdb stores in-frame clones only, minus some. The sample consists of some 450,000 clones, 70% to 80% of them appearing once. The sequenced material came from PBMCs. The source of this sequence is a woman between 35 and 50 years old in good health. Some clones in this sample may be carry-over from other donors' samples. V usage is TRBV7-2 and J usage is TRBJ2-1; D is ambiguous. CDR3 loop: CASSLARLVYGDEQFF. CDR3 bases: TGTGCCAGCAGCTTAGCGAGGCTGGTGTACGGCGATGAGCAGTTCTTC.